This T cell receptor beta chain was captured by sequencing in a study of cytomegalovirus exposure and HLA in healthy donors. This CDR3 comprises 14 residues. In germline, CDR1 is MGHDK, CDR2 SYGVNS. V lost 2 bases, J lost 2 bases, and 2 bases stayed unmatched. Concerning this clone itself: As yet, its antigen is unknown.

The study, taken as a whole, reports: A later analysis, which compared TCR beta chains of equal frequency, found the HLA-associated ones more clonally expanded. A missense variant in DCLRE1C was later tied to TCR beta V- and J-gene trimming. The investigators catalogued 160 or so TCR beta chains as cytomegalovirus-associated.

A multiplex PCR was run with 60 Vbeta primers and 13 Jbeta primers. Measured with immunoSEQ multiplex PCR; TCRdb has only the in-frame clones, and not every one. This table holds about 120,000 clones, about 10% found once. Sequencing was done on a sample of PBMCs. The chain carries TRBV25-1 and TRBJ1-2, with 7 bases matching TRBD1. This receptor was taken from a man aged 30-40 years in good health and CMV-seronegative. CDR3 nucleotides: TGTGCCAGCAGTGAAGAGGGGGCAAACTATGGCTACACCTTC. Translated: CASSEEGANYGYTF.